This note documents a single T cell receptor beta chain sequence. V was cut by 0 bases and J by 9 bases, with 21 bases left in between. The CDR3 contains 17 residues. Germline CDR1 is GTSNPN and CDR2 is SVGIG (reference sequence). The data are from a study of cytomegalovirus exposure and HLA in healthy donors. PCR primers comprised 60 Vbeta and 13 Jbeta primers. Profiling relied on immunoSEQ multiplex PCR, and the TCRdb table lists in-frame clones only, not all of them. The record lists some 130,000 clones, of which the ten most abundant hold approximately 1.6%. V usage is TRBV30 and J usage is TRBJ1-6; weak D call: TRBD1 (6 bases). Source material: PBMCs. This TCR was recovered from a man aged 18 to 30 in good health and CMV-seronegative. This chain's CDR3 is CAWSVGTDRIGGSPLHF. CDR3 nucleotides: TGTGCCTGGAGTGTAGGAACTGACAGGATAGGCGGTTCACCCCTCCACTTT.